This T cell receptor (beta chain) was identified in a study of blood T cell repertoires in COVID-19 (dated by TCRdb to 2018 to 2020). The study in broad terms: The collaborator samples originated in the United States, Italy and Spain and spanned the acute and convalescent phases of COVID-19. Sample metadata almost always included a de-identified subject ID, COVID-19 status, age in years and sex. Where available, HLA class I and class II types were obtained from metadata supplied by the sample provider rather than from assay-based typing. The repertoires were released in a freely available public database intended as a resource for research on the immune response to SARS-CoV-2. Deeply sampled blood TCRbeta repertoires from subjects exposed to, actively infected with, or recovered from COVID-19 were included in the dataset. The material from the prospective study consisted of cDNA or gDNA derived from T cells, B-cell-depleted T cells, or PBMCs. Samples came from the ongoing ImmuneRACE study (first 160 participants) plus 1,254 subjects from 6 global collaborators.

The immunoSEQ Assay, a bias-controlled multiplex PCR, was used to amplify TCRbeta CDR3 regions from genomic DNA. Concerning the study's data processing: Nucleated cell counts per sample were estimated from amplification of reference gene primers within the assay. To quantify the absolute abundance of each unique TCRbeta CDR3 rearrangement, sequence reads were collapsed and filtered. For each sample, productive Simpson clonality was calculated by taking the square root of Simpson's diversity index across productive rearrangements. The table comes from immuneACCESS by way of TCRdb, which keeps in-frame sequences with V and J called. Part of the clones is missing from these tables; in studies checked, under half for an unresolved V gene and the rest for unknown reasons. V and J calls and clone size are copied from that table; D and trimming were computed from the DNA. Recorded for this sample are around 90,000 clones; about 85% of them occurred a single time. Over 12% of the sample is in the top ten clones.

Whole blood was collected in K2EDTA tubes by collaborating institutions according to the institutions' own protocols. Collaborator samples were shipped for TCRbeta analysis as frozen whole blood, isolated PBMCs, or DNA extracted from either sample type. Broader findings and caveats from the paper: Clinical and demographic metadata were provided uncurated, with the amount varying by source and participant.

As regards this clone: The target of this receptor is not known. It has no much larger one-base neighbor in the sample; base qualities were not kept.

Ends trimmed: V by 3 bases, J by 5 bases; bases unmatched to a gene: 7. Counted from cysteine to phenylalanine, this CDR3 has 15 amino acids. Just CDR3 DNA is preserved here, 45 bases in frame from base 1. For CDR1 and CDR2, the germline V gene lists SNHLY and FYNNEI. Sample: peripheral blood. The source is a male donor with acute or convalescent COVID-19. The receptor chain draws on TRBV2 and TRBJ2-1; 7 junctional bases match TRBD2. The nucleotide sequence is given as TGTGCCAGCAGTGAGGAGGGCGGGGGAAACAATGAGCAGTTCTTC. Translation gives CASSEEGGGNNEQFF. The variable domain in full, with residues beyond the CDR3 obtained from the reference TRBV2 and TRBJ2-1 genes, is EPEVTQTPSHQVTQMGQEVILRCVPISNHLYFYWYRQILGQKVEFLVSFYNNEISEKSEIFDDQFSVERPDGSNFTLKIRSTKLEDSAMYFCASSEEGGGNNEQFFGPGTRLTVL.